The rows below give T cell receptor beta chains drawn from one sample of a study of cytomegalovirus exposure and HLA in healthy donors. Repertoires were generated with immunoSEQ multiplex PCR, while TCRdb's copy carries only in-frame clones and drops some. The sample has about 130,000 clones; 75% to 85% are singletons. Input material: PBMCs. The receptor source for this set is a male donor in good health and CMV-seronegative. Both conserved end residues are part of each CDR3. D genes are given only for firm matches. Size is stated for part of the rows, as once, few or many counts, or as a class when the clone is expanded.

CDR3 DNA	CDR3 protein	clone size	J gene	D gene	V gene
TGTGCCAGCAGTGACCCCGGGAGTGGCATTGAAAAACTGTTTTTT	CASSDPGSGIEKLFF	.	TRBJ1-4	.	TRBV27
TGTGCCAGCAGCCGCTCCGGGACAAGTCGTTTCGATGGCTACACCTTC	CASSRSGTSRFDGYTF	.	TRBJ1-2	.	TRBV2
TGTGCCAGCACCAAGGGAGGGCAAGGCACCGGGGAGCTGTTTTTT	CASTKGGQGTGELFF	.	TRBJ2-2	TRBD2	TRBV6-6
TGTGCCAGCAATGATGGCCCGGGGAACACTGAAGCTTTCTTT	CASNDGPGNTEAFF	.	TRBJ1-1	.	TRBV11-2
TGTGCCAGCAGTTTTAGGGGGCAGTCACCCCTCCACTTT	CASSFRGQSPLHF	.	TRBJ1-6	TRBD1	TRBV27
TGTGCCAGTAGCGCCACAGGGGGCGCATCCGGGGAGCTGTTTTTT	CASSATGGASGELFF	.	TRBJ2-2	TRBD1	TRBV19
TGTGCCAGCTCGCTTTCCCAGGGTTCTACTGAAGCTTTCTTT	CASSLSQGSTEAFF	.	TRBJ1-1	.	TRBV18
TGTGCCAGCAGTGCCACGGGACAGGGAAGAGGCGAGCAGTTCTTC	CASSATGQGRGEQFF	.	TRBJ2-1	TRBD1	TRBV28
TGCGCCAGCAGTCAATCGCAGCAAAAGACAGGAACTACCGGGGAGCTGTTTTTT	CASSQSQQKTGTTGELFF	once	TRBJ2-2	.	TRBV23-1
TGTGCCAGCAGCCAAGGAGGGCCGGGGGATGAAAAACTGTTTTTT	CASSQGGPGDEKLFF	.	TRBJ1-4	.	TRBV4-2
TGTGCCAGCAGCCCCGGCGGTCGCACTGAAGCTTTCTTT	CASSPGGRTEAFF	few	TRBJ1-1	.	TRBV14